Listed below are T cell receptor beta chains from one sample, sequenced in a study of TIL therapy for anti-PD-1-resistant metastatic lung cancer. Here immunoSEQ multiplex PCR was the method, and the copy in TCRdb shows in-frame clones only, minus some. The profile shows about 60,000 clones, more than 75% of them singletons. This specimen was blood, taken at baseline. The receptors shown here come from a person aged 25-85 years with non-small cell lung cancer. Each CDR3 is given with its conserved first and last residue. Each record gives: CDR3 length, J gene, V gene, CDR3 protein.

15	TRBJ2-3	TRBV5-1	CATTSGLTSTDTQYF
17	TRBJ2-7	TRBV27	CASSPDKNRFSSYEQYF
16	TRBJ1-6	TRBV6-1	CASSEAGGSYNSPLHF
15	TRBJ2-2	TRBV3-1/TRBV3-2	CASSPLAAHTGELFF
15	TRBJ1-5	TRBV7-2	CASSLDRHPSLPQHF
14	TRBJ2-6	TRBV6-5	CASSYFSGANVLTF
14	TRBJ1-5	TRBV6-5	CASSSDPGYQPQHF
13	TRBJ2-2	TRBV24-1	CATAGGNTGELFF
16	TRBJ1-5	TRBV27	CASSIQGFGVNQPQHF
15	TRBJ2-2	TRBV11-1	CASSLAMGPAGELFF
15	TRBJ1-4	TRBV27	CASSSWDPGREKLFF
15	TRBJ1-4	TRBV2	CASSPTTGTNEKLFF
14	TRBJ1-5	TRBV6-6	CASSYGESNQPQHF
14	TRBJ1-1	TRBV24-1	CATSDAGPNTEAFF
12	TRBJ2-3	TRBV2	CASRSSADTQYF
13	TRBJ2-7	TRBV6-5	CASSLGDSYEQYF
14	TRBJ1-1	TRBV11-1	CASSRGTAPTEAFF
13	TRBJ2-7	TRBV10-3	CAISESMGGEQYF
13	TRBJ1-6	TRBV10-3	CAISENPNSPLHF
16	TRBJ2-7	TRBV9	CASSVATGLSSYEQYF
17	TRBJ2-7	TRBV10-2	CASSPNPGTDLFGKQYF
15	TRBJ2-1	TRBV19	CASSMPQSSYNEQFF
14	TRBJ1-1	TRBV11-3	CASSLGQGGTEAFF
15	TRBJ2-2	TRBV5-1	CASSFRQADTGELFF
16	TRBJ1-4	TRBV7-9	CASSLRGPATNEKLFF
14	TRBJ2-7	TRBV2	CASSGPDDSYEQYF
14	TRBJ1-6	TRBV7-9	CASRAEGGNSPLHF
16	TRBJ1-1	TRBV2	CASSPRLGTGGTEAFF
12	TRBJ1-3	TRBV30	CAWSTPGNTIYF
14	TRBJ2-3	TRBV7-9	CASSLSDSGDTQYF
14	TRBJ2-3	TRBV28	CASSSLGATDTQYF
13	TRBJ2-3	TRBV25-1	CASSSPNTDTQYF
14	TRBJ2-7	TRBV6-5	CASRGQPSSYEQYF
14	TRBJ1-5	TRBV27	CASSSGQGYQPQHF
14	TRBJ1-2	TRBV3-1/TRBV3-2	CASSITKGGGGYTF
16	TRBJ2-1	TRBV3-1/TRBV3-2	CASSPPGGGPYNEQFF
14	TRBJ2-3	TRBV27	CASRGPHSTDTQYF
13	TRBJ1-6	TRBV3-1/TRBV3-2	CASSLGTNSPLHF
15	TRBJ1-2	TRBV25-1	CASSESLIGGPGYTF
14	TRBJ2-1	TRBV5-1	CASSLEQLNNEQFF
14	TRBJ2-1	TRBV30	CAWSVQAINNEQFF
14	TRBJ1-6	TRBV18	CASSPGLDNSPLHF
16	TRBJ2-2	TRBV9	CASSFYSNSNTGELFF
12	TRBJ2-2	TRBV27	CASSQPPGELFF
15	TRBJ2-7	TRBV2	CASSGRGQGAYEQYF
16	TRBJ2-3	TRBV30	CAWSGKAGGATDTQYF
14	TRBJ2-5	TRBV19	CASKRDSSVETQYF
13	TRBJ2-2	TRBV19	CASGPWVTGELFF
17	TRBJ1-5	TRBV28	CATSLDAIRGLGQPQHF